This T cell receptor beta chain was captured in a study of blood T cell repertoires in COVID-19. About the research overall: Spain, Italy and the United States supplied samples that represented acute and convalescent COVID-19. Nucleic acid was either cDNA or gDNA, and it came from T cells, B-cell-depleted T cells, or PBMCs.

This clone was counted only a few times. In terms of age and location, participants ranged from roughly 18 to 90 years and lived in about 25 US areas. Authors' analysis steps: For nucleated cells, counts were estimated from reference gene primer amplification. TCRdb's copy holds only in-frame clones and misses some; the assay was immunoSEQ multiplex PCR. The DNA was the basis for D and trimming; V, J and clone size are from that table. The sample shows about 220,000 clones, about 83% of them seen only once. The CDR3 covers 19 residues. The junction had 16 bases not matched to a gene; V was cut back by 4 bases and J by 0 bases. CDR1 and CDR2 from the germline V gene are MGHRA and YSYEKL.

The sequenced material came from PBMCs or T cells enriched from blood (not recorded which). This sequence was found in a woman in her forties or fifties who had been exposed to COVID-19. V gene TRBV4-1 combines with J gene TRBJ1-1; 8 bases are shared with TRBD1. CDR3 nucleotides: TGCGCCAGCAGCCCAGAATCAACCGGACAGGGATACATGAACACTGAAGCTTTCTTT. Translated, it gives CASSPESTGQGYMNTEAFF.